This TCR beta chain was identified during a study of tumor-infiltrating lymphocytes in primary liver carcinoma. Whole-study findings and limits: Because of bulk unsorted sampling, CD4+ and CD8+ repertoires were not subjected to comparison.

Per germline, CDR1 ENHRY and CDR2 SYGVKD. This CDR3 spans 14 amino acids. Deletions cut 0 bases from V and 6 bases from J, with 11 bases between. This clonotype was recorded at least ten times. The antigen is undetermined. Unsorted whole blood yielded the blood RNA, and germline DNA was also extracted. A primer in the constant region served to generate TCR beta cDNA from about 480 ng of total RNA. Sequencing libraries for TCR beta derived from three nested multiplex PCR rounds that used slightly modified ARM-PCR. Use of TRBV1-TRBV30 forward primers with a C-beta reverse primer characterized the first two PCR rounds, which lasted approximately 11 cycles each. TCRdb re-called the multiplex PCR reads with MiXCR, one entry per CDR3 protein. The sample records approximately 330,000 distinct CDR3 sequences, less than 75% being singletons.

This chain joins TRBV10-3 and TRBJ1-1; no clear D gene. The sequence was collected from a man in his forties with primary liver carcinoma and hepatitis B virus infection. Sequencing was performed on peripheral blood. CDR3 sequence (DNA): TGTGCCATCAGTGAGTCTAGGTTTTCCGCTGAAGCTTTCTTT. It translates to CAISESRFSAEAFF.